This is a list of T cell receptor beta chains from one sample in a study of OX40 agonist ivuxolimab in advanced cancers. The assay was immunoSEQ multiplex PCR, and TCRdb's table has in-frame clones only and misses some. The table shows tens of thousands of clones, with 90% occurring only once. The sequenced sample was CD4+ or CD8+ T cells sorted from blood, obtained in a trial of the OX40 agonist ivuxolimab. All receptors derive from an adult with an advanced solid tumor such as melanoma, head and neck, liver or kidney cancer. Each CDR3 is given with its conserved first and last residue. D genes are given only for firm matches. Some rows have no size entry. The others give once, few or many, or a class for an expanded clone.

v_call cdr3_length clone_size d_call cdr3_aa
TRBV11-2 16 - - CASSLDPGQISNEQFF
TRBV5-1 14 - - CASSQLRPNTEAFF
TRBV2 15 - - CASTTGGGGNQPQHF
TRBV7-9 14 - - CASSLWGSGNTIYF
TRBV9 15 - - CASSSRTSGTEEQFF
TRBV10-2 18 - TRBD2 CASSDMASGGALADTQYF
TRBV7-2 16 - - CASSLARGAGANVLTF
TRBV5-1 14 - - CASSLVQSTGELFF
TRBV27 15 - TRBD1 CASSRTPGQDYEQYF
TRBV2 14 once TRBD1 CASNLRQGVETQYF
TRBV12-1 16 - - CASSLEKSGSRTELFF
TRBV5-6 16 - TRBD2 CASSLGLAGKRNEQFF
TRBV7-9 16 - - CASSLREPRWDYGYTF
TRBV7-3 13 - - CASSLGGESPLHF
TRBV2 12 - - CASSDVNSPLHF
TRBV6-4 15 - TRBD2 CASRGAGGGSYEQYF
TRBV7-9 15 - - CASSSYSAGSSPLHF
TRBV6-1 14 - - CASSEALNLGEQFF
TRBV4-1 11 - - CASSHVNIQYF
TRBV19 14 - - CASRRGRWSSPLHF
TRBV5-1 13 once - CASSPGQGETQYF
TRBV6-5 14 - - CASALKVDSYEQYF
TRBV11-2 14 - - CASSLGTTTYEAFF
TRBV7-6 13 - - CASSLGGANEQFF
TRBV7-2 15 once TRBD1 CASSAGTGAFDEQYF
TRBV25-1 16 - TRBD1 CASSEYRGQGAEGYTF
TRBV18 15 - - CASSLTEIEGEKLFF
TRBV27 18 - TRBD1 CASSFRSSGTGHNYGYTF
TRBV5-4 15 - - CASSPGGLSSYEQYF
TRBV5-1 14 few - CASSLTGAAYEQYF
TRBV10-2 15 - - CASSEQPGVSYGYTF
TRBV6-5 15 few - CASSAVGGPNQPQHF
TRBV6-5 16 - - CASSYSGLAAKNIQYF
TRBV30 15 - - CAWSVPVQGYTEAFF
TRBV11-3 12 - - CASSLDRKTQYF
TRBV7-9 14 - TRBD2 CASSLELAKDEQFF
TRBV6-1 15 - - CASISHTNSYNEQFF
TRBV14 15 - TRBD2 CASSVIAGGRGEQFF
TRBV7-3 16 - TRBD1 CASSSTGGLLGNEQYF
TRBV9 11 - - CASSRGETQYF